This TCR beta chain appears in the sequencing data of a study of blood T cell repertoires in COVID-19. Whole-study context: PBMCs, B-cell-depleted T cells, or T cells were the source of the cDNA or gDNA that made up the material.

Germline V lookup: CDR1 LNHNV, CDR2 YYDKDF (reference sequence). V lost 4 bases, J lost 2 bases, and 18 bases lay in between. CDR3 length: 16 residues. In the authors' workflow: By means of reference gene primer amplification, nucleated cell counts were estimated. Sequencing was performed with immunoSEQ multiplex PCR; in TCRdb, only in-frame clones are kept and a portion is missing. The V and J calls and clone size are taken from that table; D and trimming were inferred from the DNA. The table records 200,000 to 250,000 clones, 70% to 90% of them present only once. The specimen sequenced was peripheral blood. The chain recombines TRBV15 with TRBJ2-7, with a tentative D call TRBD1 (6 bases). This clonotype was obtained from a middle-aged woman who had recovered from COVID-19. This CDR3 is CATSTRDNRIPYEQYF. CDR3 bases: TGTGCCACCAGCACCCGGGACAATCGAATACCCTACGAGCAGTACTTC.